This passage covers 3 T cell receptor beta chains from one sample sequenced in a study of shared clonotypes between healthy human individuals. Using immunoSEQ multiplex PCR, the repertoire was profiled, and TCRdb retains in-frame clones only, with some absent. This sample yields some 2.4 million clones, of which 93% are seen a single time; 0.36% belongs to the top ten. Material for sequencing was naive CD4+ T cells from PBMCs. Subset in this sample: CD45RA+ positively selected. These receptor sequences come from a young man in good health. Some clones in this sample may be carry-over from other donors' samples.

CDR3 sequence: CASSQFRGYTGELFF. The CDR3 DNA follows: TGCGCCAGCAGTCAGTTCAGGGGATACACCGGGGAGCTGTTTTTT. V gene TRBV5-1 combines with J gene TRBJ2-2, with D tentatively TRBD1 (6 bases). The germline V gene has CDR1 SGHRS and CDR2 YFSETQ. The CDR3 is 15 residues long. The ends were cut back, 5 bases at V and 3 bases at J, with 14 bases in the middle. The full variable domain, rest sourced from reference TRBV5-1 and TRBJ2-2, is KAGVTQTPRYLIKTRGQQVTLSCSPISGHRSVSWYQQTPGQGLQFLFEYFSETQRNKGNFPGRFSGRQFSNSRSEMNVSTLELGDSALYLCASSQFRGYTGELFFGEGSRLTVL.

The chain uses TRBV10-3 and TRBJ2-6; possibly TRBD1 for D (6 bases). Trimming shortened V by 4 bases and J by 0 bases, and 16 bases separated the two germline ends. The length of the CDR3 is 18 residues. From germline, CDR1 is ENHRY and CDR2 SYGVKD. CDR3 bases: TGTGCCATCAGTGGACCGGGACACCTTACCTCTGGGGCCAACGTCCTGACTTTC. This translates into CAISGPGHLTSGANVLTF.

The rearrangement uses TRBV6-1 and TRBJ1-5; D is ambiguous. This CDR3 region has 15 residues. Deletions cut 4 bases from V and 0 bases from J, with 10 bases between. Germline V gene sequence: CDR1 MNHNS, CDR2 SASEGT. CDR3 protein: CASSAVGGSNQPQHF. The CDR3 DNA reads as TGTGCCAGCAGTGCCGTGGGTGGTAGCAATCAGCCCCAGCATTTT.